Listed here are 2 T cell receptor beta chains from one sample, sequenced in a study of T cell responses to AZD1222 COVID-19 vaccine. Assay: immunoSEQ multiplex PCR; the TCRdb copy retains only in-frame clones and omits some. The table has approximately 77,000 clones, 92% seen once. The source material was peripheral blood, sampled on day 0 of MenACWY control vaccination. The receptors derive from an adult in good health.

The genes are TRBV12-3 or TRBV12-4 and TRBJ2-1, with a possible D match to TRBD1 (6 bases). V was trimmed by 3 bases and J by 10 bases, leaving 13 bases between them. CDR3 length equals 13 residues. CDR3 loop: CASSFSRDREQFF. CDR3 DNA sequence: TGTGCCAGCAGTTTTTCCCGAGACAGGGAGCAGTTCTTC.

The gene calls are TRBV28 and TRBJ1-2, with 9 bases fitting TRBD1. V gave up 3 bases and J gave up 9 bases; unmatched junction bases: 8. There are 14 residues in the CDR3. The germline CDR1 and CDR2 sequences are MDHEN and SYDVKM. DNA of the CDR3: TGTGCCAGCAGTTTCCCTGACAGGGGGTTGAGCTACACCTTC. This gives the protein CASSFPDRGLSYTF.